The 5 T cell receptor beta chains listed next were all sequenced from one sample in a study of monozygotic twins with inflammatory bowel disease. Each CDR3 protein gets one entry in TCRdb, which reprocessed the 5' RACE reads and gives no DNA. This table lists fewer than 350,000 distinct CDR3 sequences. Input material: blood. Receptors were obtained from a human donor with ulcerative colitis or Crohn's disease, or a healthy co-twin of an affected twin (not recorded which).

This rearrangement joins TRBV29-1 to TRBJ1-6; TCRdb outputs TRBD1, but without DNA this stays unchecked. This CDR3 region has 13 residues. Germline V gives CDR1 SQVTM, CDR2 ANQGSEA. CDR3: CSVQGQGDSPLHF.

This chain joins TRBV5-1 and TRBJ2-7; as DNA is missing, the TRBD1 call by TCRdb cannot be tested. CDR1 SGHRS and CDR2 YFSETQ come from the germline V gene. This CDR3 comprises 14 residues. CDR3 amino acids: CASSSGTGSYEQYF.

The chain has TRBV7-2 and TRBJ2-3; TCRdb proposes TRBD2, but this gene call is untestable without DNA. CDR3 length: 15 amino acids. The germline V gene encodes CDR1 SGHTA and CDR2 FQGNSA. The chain's CDR3 is CASSLEGTMIRTQYF.

The V gene is TRBV5-1, the J gene TRBJ2-7; checking the TCRdb D call of TRBD2 is not possible without DNA. Germline values: CDR1 SGHRS, CDR2 YFSETQ. CDR3 size: 15 residues. CDR3: CASSPGLEISYEQYF. Drawing the rest from reference TRBV5-1 and TRBJ2-7, the complete variable domain is KAGVTQTPRYLIKTRGQQVTLSCSPISGHRSVSWYQQTPGQGLQFLFEYFSETQRNKGNFPGRFSGRQFSNSRSEMNVSTLELGDSALYLCASSPGLEISYEQYFGPGTRLTVT.

V usage is TRBV7-2 and J usage is TRBJ2-7; TCRdb calls TRBD2, which cannot be checked without DNA. CDR3 size: 15 residues. Germline V gene data show CDR1 as SGHTA and CDR2 as FQGNSA. The CDR3 here is CASSLGTSGSYEQYF.